Listed here are 14 T cell receptor beta chains from one sample, sequenced in a study of T cells in localized non-small cell lung cancer. Sequencing used immunoSEQ multiplex PCR; TCRdb keeps in-frame clones, though not all of them. Found here are tens of thousands of clones, 88% of them singletons; the top ten hold around 20%. The sample in question was peripheral blood, obtained before any cancer treatment. These TCRs come from a woman aged 40-75 years with stage I squamous cell lung carcinoma.

This chain links TRBV5-6 with TRBJ1-2, with D tentatively TRBD1 (6 bases). The CDR3 has 13 residues. V lost 1 base to trimming and J lost 4 bases, with 8 bases between them. Germline lookup yields CDR1 SGHDT and CDR2 YYEEEE. The CDR3 bases are TGTGCCAGCAGCTTGCCAGGGGCCTATGGCTACACCTTC. Amino acid sequence: CASSLPGAYGYTF.

This clone has a handful of counts. This chain connects TRBV5-1 to TRBJ2-3; 8 bases agree with TRBD2. The CDR3 covers 15 residues. Germline assignment: CDR1 SGHRS and CDR2 YFSETQ. V shed 7 bases, J shed 0 bases, and the junction held 7 bases outside the gene matches. The CDR3, as DNA: TGCGCCAGCTGCCTCAGCGGGGGTAGCACAGATACGCAGTATTTT. It yields the protein CASCLSGGSTDTQYF.

This chain uses TRBV4-1 with TRBJ1-2; tentatively, D is TRBD1 (5 bases). Looked up from germline, CDR1 is MGHRA and CDR2 is YSYEKL. With 1 base removed from V and 3 bases from J, the gap between germline ends came to 15 bases. The CDR3 loop spans 16 amino acids. The CDR3 DNA sequence: TGCGCCAGCAGCCAAGGGACCAGGGTATATGACTATGGCTACACCTTC. Translating gives CASSQGTRVYDYGYTF.

This clone was found once. The CDR3 region has the DNA TGTGCCAGCAGCTTGGAGTCTCGTGCGCAGTATTTT. Protein: CASSLESRAQYF. The chain joins TRBV5-4 to TRBJ2-3; D is ambiguous. Per germline, CDR1 SGHNT and CDR2 YYREEE (reference sequence). The CDR3 extends over 12 amino acids. V was shortened by 0 bases and J by 10 bases, with 9 bases between the two germline ends.

The V and J genes are TRBV15 and TRBJ2-1; D call uncertain. CDR3 length: 12 amino acids. The germline CDR1 and CDR2 sequences are LNHNV and YYDKDF (reference sequence). The V end lost 0 bases, the J end lost 16 bases, and 13 bases lay between the germline ends. The CDR3: CATSREGLLPFF. CDR3 nucleotides: TGTGCCACCAGCAGAGAGGGCCTCCTACCCTTCTTC.

This rearrangement joins TRBV5-6 to TRBJ1-2; maybe TRBD1 (6 bases). This CDR3 comprises 14 residues. Per germline, CDR1 SGHDT and CDR2 YYEEEE. V lost 0 bases, J lost 2 bases, and 8 bases lay in between. The CDR3 protein is CASSLVDRNYGYTF. The CDR3 coding sequence is TGTGCCAGCAGCTTGGTTGACAGGAACTATGGCTACACCTTC.

The V gene is TRBV18, the J gene TRBJ2-7; D perhaps matches TRBD1 (6 bases). Germline V CDR1 and CDR2: KGHSH, LQKENI. The V end was cut by 3 bases, the J end by 3 bases, with 30 bases between. The CDR3 totals 20 residues. The CDR3 spells CASSPPRATGNGAGYYEQYF. DNA of the CDR3: TGTGCCAGCTCACCCCCTCGGGCCACAGGGAACGGGGCGGGTTACTACGAGCAGTACTTC.

V is TRBV13 and J is TRBJ2-2; the D is unclear. Germline V gene lookup returns CDR1 PRHDT and CDR2 FYEKMQ (reference sequence). Trimming left V 4 bases short and J 7 bases short, with 7 bases between. The CDR3 has 12 residues. CDR3 in amino acids: CASSSRVGELFF. CDR3 sequence (DNA): TGTGCCAGCAGCTCTCGGGTCGGGGAGCTGTTTTTT.

The chain combines TRBV2 with TRBJ2-7, with 8 bases that match TRBD2. This CDR3 contains 14 residues. Trimming took 10 bases from V and 0 from J; bases not matched to a gene: 8. From germline, CDR1 is SNHLY and CDR2 FYNNEI. This CDR3 is CATSLAELSYEQYF. CDR3 bases: TGTGCCACTTCACTAGCGGAACTCTCCTACGAGCAGTACTTC.

The chain couples TRBV5-1 to TRBJ2-1; 8 positions agree with TRBD2. The germline V gene encodes CDR1 SGHRS and CDR2 YFSETQ. V lost 8 bases and J lost 7; bases outside the gene matches: 14. The CDR3 is made up of 15 amino acids. The CDR3: CASNFGGANRNEQFF. The CDR3 coding sequence is TGCGCCAGTAATTTCGGGGGGGCCAATCGTAATGAGCAGTTCTTC.

V is TRBV6-5 and J is TRBJ2-1, with TRBD2 as a possible D gene (6 bases). The CDR3 spans 15 residues. Trimming took 3 bases from V and 8 from J, leaving 17 bases between them. Germline V gene sequence: CDR1 MNHEY, CDR2 SVGAGI. For the CDR3, the DNA is TGTGCCAGCAGTTATAGGCCCCTAGCGACCGATGAGCAGTTCTTC. Translated, it gives CASSYRPLATDEQFF.

The chain employs TRBV2 and TRBJ2-7; 8 bases align to TRBD2. Germline lookup yields CDR1 SNHLY and CDR2 FYNNEI. This CDR3 spans 16 amino acids. The ends lost 4 bases at V and 3 bases at J; junction bases unmatched: 11. CDR3 DNA: TGTGCCAGCAGTGGAAGGGGAGCGGGGGCCGTCTACGAGCAGTACTTC. Translating gives CASSGRGAGAVYEQYF.

The chain couples TRBV18 to TRBJ2-1; D unclear. This CDR3 spans 12 amino acids. Germline lookup yields CDR1 KGHSH and CDR2 LQKENI. Trimming left V 2 bases short and J 8 bases short, with 7 bases between. The DNA for the CDR3 is TGTGCCAGCTCACCAGGCGGATATGAGCAGTTCTTC. Protein: CASSPGGYEQFF.

This clone was detected only once. The rearrangement links TRBV9 to TRBJ2-7, with TRBD1 matching 12 bases. Germline CDR1 and CDR2: SGDLS and YYNGEE. The CDR3 length is 16 residues. The V gene end was trimmed by 4 bases and the J gene end by 1 base; junction bases not matched to a gene: 6. This CDR3 is CASSMGTGGDSYEQYF. The CDR3 bases are TGTGCCAGCAGCATGGGGACAGGGGGCGATTCCTACGAGCAGTACTTC.